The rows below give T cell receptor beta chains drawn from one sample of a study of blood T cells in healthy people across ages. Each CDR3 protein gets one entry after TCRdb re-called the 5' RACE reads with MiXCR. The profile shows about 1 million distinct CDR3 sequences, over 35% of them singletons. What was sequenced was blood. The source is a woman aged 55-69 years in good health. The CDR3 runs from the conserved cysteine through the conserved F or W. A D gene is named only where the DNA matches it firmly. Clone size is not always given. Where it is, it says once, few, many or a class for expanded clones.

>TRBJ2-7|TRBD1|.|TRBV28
TGTGCCAGCAGTGCAACAGGGGCCCCGTCCTACGAGCAGTACTTC
CASSATGAPSYEQYF
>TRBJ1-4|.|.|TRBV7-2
TGTGCCAGCGGGTCTCGGGTATTATCGGGGCGGACTAATGAAAAACTGTTTTTT
CASGSRVLSGRTNEKLFF
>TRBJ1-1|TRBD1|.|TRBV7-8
TGTGCCAGCAGCTTGAGAGACAGGGTCACTGAAGCTTTCTTT
CASSLRDRVTEAFF
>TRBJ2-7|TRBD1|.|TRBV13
TGTGCCAGCAGTCCCAGGACAGGGAAACCCTACGAGCAGTACTTC
CASSPRTGKPYEQYF
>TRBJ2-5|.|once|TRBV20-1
TGCAGTGCTAGAGACCTGGGGGGAGAGCAGTACTTC
CSARDLGGEQYF
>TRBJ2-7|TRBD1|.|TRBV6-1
TGTGCCAGCAGTGGATCCGGGACAGGGGGGTACGAGCAGTACTTC
CASSGSGTGGYEQYF
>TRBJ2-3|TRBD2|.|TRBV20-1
TGCAGTGCTAGAGATCCGACTAGCGGGACGGATACGCAGTATTTT
CSARDPTSGTDTQYF
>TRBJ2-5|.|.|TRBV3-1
TGTGCCAGCAGCCGCCAGATGGAGGCCCAAGAGACCCAGTACTTC
CASSRQMEAQETQYF
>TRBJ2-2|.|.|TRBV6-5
TGTGCCAGCAGCAAGGGGAGGCTGAACACCGGGGAGCTGTTTTTT
CASSKGRLNTGELFF
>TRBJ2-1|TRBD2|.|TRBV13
TGTGTCAGCAGCTTAGGTTCTAGCGGGATCTCCGAGCAGTTCTTC
CVSSLGSSGISEQFF
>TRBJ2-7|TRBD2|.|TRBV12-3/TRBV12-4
TGTGCCAGCAGTTCCAGAGCGGGGGTCTACGAGCAGTACTTC
CASSSRAGVYEQYF
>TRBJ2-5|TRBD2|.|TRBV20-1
TGCAGTGCTAGTGGGACTAGCGATCGGGGCCAGTACTTC
CSASGTSDRGQYF
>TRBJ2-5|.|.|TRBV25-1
TGTGCCAGCAGTGAATTGGGCATAAGGGAGACCCAGTACTTC
CASSELGIRETQYF
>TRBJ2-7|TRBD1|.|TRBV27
TGTGCCAGCAGTTTCGGACAGGGGATGGCCTACGAGCAGTACTTC
CASSFGQGMAYEQYF
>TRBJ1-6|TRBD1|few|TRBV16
TGTGCCAGCAGCCAAGCGGACAGGGGAGGAGGCAATTCACCCCTCCACTTT
CASSQADRGGGNSPLHF
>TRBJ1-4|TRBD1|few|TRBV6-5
TGTGCCAGCAGTCAGCGACAGGGTGGGATCTTTGAGGTGTTTTTT
CASSQRQGGIFEVFF
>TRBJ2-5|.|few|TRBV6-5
TGTGCCAGCAGTTACGGAGGGTTGGTCCAAGAGACCCAGTACTTC
CASSYGGLVQETQYF
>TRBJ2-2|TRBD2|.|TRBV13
TGTGCCAGCAGCTTAAGAGGGAGGGCGAACACCGGGGAGCTGTTTTTT
CASSLRGRANTGELFF
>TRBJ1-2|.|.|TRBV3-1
TGTGCCAGCAGTACTCGGGGGGAAGACTATGGCTACACCTTC
CASSTRGEDYGYTF
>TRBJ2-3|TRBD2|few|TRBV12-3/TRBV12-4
TGTGCCAGCAGTTTAGTGGGACTAGCGGAAGATACGCAGTATTTT
CASSLVGLAEDTQYF
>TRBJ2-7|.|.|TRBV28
TGTGCCAGCAGTTTGTCCAGTCCGGGTACAAACGAGCAGTACTTC
CASSLSSPGTNEQYF
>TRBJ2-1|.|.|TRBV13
TGTGCCAGCAGCGTGAATGTAGGGAGTGAGCAGTTCTTC
CASSVNVGSEQFF
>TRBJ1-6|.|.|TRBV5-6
TGTGCCAGCAGCTTGGCGGTGTATAATTCACCCCTCCACTTT
CASSLAVYNSPLHF
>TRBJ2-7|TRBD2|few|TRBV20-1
TGCAGTGCTCCCAACCCCGGGACTAGCGACTACGAGCAGTACTTC
CSAPNPGTSDYEQYF
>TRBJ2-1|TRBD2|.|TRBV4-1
TGCGCCAGCAGCCTTAGGGAGGGGTTTTACAATGAGCAGTTCTTC
CASSLREGFYNEQFF
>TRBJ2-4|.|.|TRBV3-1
TGTGCCAGCAGCGAGGTCAGAGTAGCCAAAAACATTCAGTACTTC
CASSEVRVAKNIQYF
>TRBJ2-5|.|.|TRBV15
TGTGCCACCAGCAGAGAAGGCCTAGGAGAGACCCAGTACTTC
CATSREGLGETQYF
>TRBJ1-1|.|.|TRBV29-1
TGCAGCGTTGGAGCGGGGATGAACACTGAAGCTTTCTTT
CSVGAGMNTEAFF
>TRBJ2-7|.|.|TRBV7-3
TGTGCCAGCAGCATAGGTCGGAGCTCCTACAATGAGCAGTACTTC
CASSIGRSSYNEQYF
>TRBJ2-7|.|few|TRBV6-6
TGTGCCAGCAGTTACGCTTTTCCCCAGCGCGAGCAGTACTTC
CASSYAFPQREQYF
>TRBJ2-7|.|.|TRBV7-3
TGTGCCAGCAGCTTAAAGCGCGGGCCCCCCTACGAGCAGTACTTC
CASSLKRGPPYEQYF
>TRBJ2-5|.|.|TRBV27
TGTGCCAGCAGTTTGGACAGATCAAGTGAGCAGTACTTC
CASSLDRSSEQYF
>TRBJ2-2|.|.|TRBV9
TGTGCCAGCAGCGCCGATACCGGGGAGCTGTTTTTT
CASSADTGELFF
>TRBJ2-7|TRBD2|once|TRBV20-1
TGCAGTGCTAGACGTATAGCGGGCCGCTCCTACGAGCAGTACTTC
CSARRIAGRSYEQYF
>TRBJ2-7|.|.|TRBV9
TGTGCCAGCAGCGTAGAGCCCAACTCCTACAATGAGCAGTACTTC
CASSVEPNSYNEQYF
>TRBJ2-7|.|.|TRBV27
TGTGCCACCAGTCAAATAGGGGGATACGAGCAGTACTTC
CATSQIGGYEQYF
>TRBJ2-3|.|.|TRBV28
TGTGCCAGCAGTATGGACAGGCCGGGAGTTGGGGATACGCAGTATTTT
CASSMDRPGVGDTQYF
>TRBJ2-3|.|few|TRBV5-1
TGCGCCAGCAGCTTCAGTAGCGGACAGCTCACAGATACGCAGTATTTT
CASSFSSGQLTDTQYF
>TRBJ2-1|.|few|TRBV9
TGTGCCAGCAGCTCTCCTGGTAAGGGACAAGATGAGCAGTTCTTC
CASSSPGKGQDEQFF
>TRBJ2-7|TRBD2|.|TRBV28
TGTGCCAGCAACCTCGAGGGACTAACCGCCTACGAGCAGTACTTC
CASNLEGLTAYEQYF